The rows below give T cell receptor beta chains drawn from one sample of a study of neurological immune-mediated disorders. TCRdb re-analysed the 5' RACE reads in MiXCR, keeping a single row per CDR3 protein. In the table there are approximately 46,000 distinct CDR3 sequences, approximately 10% of which are singletons. Specimen: PBMCs. These receptors originate from a man aged 70-80 years with HTLV-1-associated myelopathy (HAM/TSP). CDR3s include the opening cysteine and the closing phenylalanine or tryptophan. D genes are given only for firm matches. Some rows mark clone size as missing; the rest say once, few, many or name a class of expanded clone.

j_gene,abundance,d_gene,v_gene,CDR3aa,CDR3nt
TRBJ2-2,many,.,TRBV5-5,CASSLEVFTGELFF,TGTGCCAGCAGCTTGGAAGTGTTTACCGGGGAGCTGTTTTTT
TRBJ2-3,medium-sized,.,TRBV5-6,CASSSGLSTDTQYF,TGTGCCAGCAGCTCCGGGCTTTCCACAGATACGCAGTATTTT
TRBJ1-2,many,.,TRBV7-2,CASSLNVYGSFNYGYTF,TGTGCCAGCAGCTTAAACGTCTACGGGTCTTTTAACTATGGCTACACCTTC
TRBJ1-1,medium-sized,.,TRBV28,CASTMIGGRRTEAFF,TGTGCCAGCACCATGATCGGGGGTCGAAGAACTGAAGCTTTCTTT
TRBJ1-1,few,.,TRBV4-3,CASSPMVGNTEAFF,TGCGCCAGCAGCCCCATGGTTGGGAACACTGAAGCTTTCTTT
TRBJ2-7,many,.,TRBV27,CASSISGWETYEQYF,TGTGCCAGCAGTATAAGCGGTTGGGAAACCTACGAGCAGTACTTC
TRBJ2-7,.,.,TRBV5-1,CASSSQGPSYEQYF,TGCGCCAGCAGCTCACAGGGACCCTCCTACGAGCAGTACTTC
TRBJ1-1,many,.,TRBV5-1,CASSFSRPRRDAEEAFF,TGCGCCAGCAGCTTCTCTCGTCCACGACGGGACGCAGAAGAAGCTTTCTTT
TRBJ1-6,many,.,TRBV5-1,CASSLEFNSPLHF,TGCGCCAGCAGCTTGGAGTTTAATTCACCCCTCCACTTT
TRBJ1-2,many,.,TRBV6-2/TRBV6-3,CASSYSSIRGSGYTF,TGTGCCAGCAGTTACTCGAGTATCCGGGGCAGCGGCTACACCTTC
TRBJ2-2,many,.,TRBV12-3/TRBV12-4,CAIRGEGPVLFF,TGTGCCATAAGGGGAGAGGGACCCGTGCTGTTTTTT
TRBJ1-5,many,TRBD1,TRBV6-2/TRBV6-3,CASSSYLPGGSQHF,TGTGCCAGCAGTTCTTACCTCCCAGGGGGATCCCAGCATTTT
TRBJ2-7,many,.,TRBV27,CASSSGGTGRNEQYF,TGTGCCAGCAGTTCGGGAGGGACAGGGAGAAACGAGCAGTACTTC
TRBJ2-1,many,.,TRBV5-5,CASSSGISWNNEQFF,TGTGCCAGCAGCTCGGGAATTAGTTGGAACAATGAGCAGTTCTTC
TRBJ2-7,many,.,TRBV20-1,CSARDQGTGARYEQYF,TGCAGTGCTAGAGATCAGGGTACGGGAGCGAGGTACGAGCAGTACTTC
TRBJ2-6,many,.,TRBV12-3/TRBV12-4,CASSLQLDVLTF,TGTGCCAGCAGTTTACAGCTGGACGTCCTGACTTTC
TRBJ2-1,.,.,TRBV2,CASSEYTSTYNEQFF,TGTGCCAGCAGTGAATATACCTCGACCTATAATGAGCAGTTCTTC
TRBJ1-6,many,.,TRBV3-1,CASRYSGASYNSPLHF,TGTGCCAGCAGGTACTCAGGGGCGTCATATAATTCACCCCTCCACTTT
TRBJ1-1,many,.,TRBV6-6,CASSKPRASYTEAFF,TGTGCCAGCAGTAAGCCTAGGGCTAGTTACACTGAAGCTTTCTTT
TRBJ2-5,many,.,TRBV20-1,CSAPSGGWQETQYF,TGCAGTGCCCCATCAGGGGGGTGGCAAGAGACCCAGTACTTC
TRBJ2-1,many,TRBD2,TRBV5-6,CASSPGTSGSTGQFF,TGTGCCAGCAGCCCTGGGACTAGCGGGAGTACGGGGCAGTTCTTC
TRBJ2-1,many,TRBD2,TRBV7-8,CASSPIRLGTSYNEQFF,TGTGCCAGCAGCCCTATTAGGTTGGGGACTAGCTACAATGAGCAGTTCTTC